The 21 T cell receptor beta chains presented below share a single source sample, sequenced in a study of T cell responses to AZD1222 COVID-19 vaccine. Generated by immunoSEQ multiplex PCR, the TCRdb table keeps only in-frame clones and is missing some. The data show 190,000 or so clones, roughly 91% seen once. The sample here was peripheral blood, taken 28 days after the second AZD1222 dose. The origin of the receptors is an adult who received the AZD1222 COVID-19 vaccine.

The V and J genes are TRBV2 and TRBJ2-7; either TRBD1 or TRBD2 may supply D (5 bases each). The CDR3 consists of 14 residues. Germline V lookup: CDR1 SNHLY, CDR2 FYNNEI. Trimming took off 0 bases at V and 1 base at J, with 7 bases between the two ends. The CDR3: CASSEAGVSYEQYF. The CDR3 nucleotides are TGTGCCAGCAGTGAAGCGGGGGTTTCCTACGAGCAGTACTTC. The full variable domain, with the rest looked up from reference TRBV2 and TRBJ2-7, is EPEVTQTPSHQVTQMGQEVILRCVPISNHLYFYWYRQILGQKVEFLVSFYNNEISEKSEIFDDQFSVERPDGSNFTLKIRSTKLEDSAMYFCASSEAGVSYEQYFGPGTRLTVT.

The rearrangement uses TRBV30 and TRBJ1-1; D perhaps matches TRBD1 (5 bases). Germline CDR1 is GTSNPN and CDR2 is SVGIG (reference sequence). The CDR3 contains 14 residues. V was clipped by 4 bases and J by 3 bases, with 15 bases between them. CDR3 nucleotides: TGTGCCTGGAATCCAGGGTCAGCTGACACTGAAGCTTTCTTT. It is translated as CAWNPGSADTEAFF.

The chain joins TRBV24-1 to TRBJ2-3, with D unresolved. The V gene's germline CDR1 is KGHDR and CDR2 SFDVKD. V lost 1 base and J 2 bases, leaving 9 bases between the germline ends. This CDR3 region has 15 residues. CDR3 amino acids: CATSDLVGNTDTQYF. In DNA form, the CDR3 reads TGTGCCACCAGTGATTTAGTGGGAAACACAGATACGCAGTATTTT.

This CDR3 reads CASRLDRAGNTIYF. DNA for the CDR3: TGTGCCAGCAGGTTAGACAGGGCTGGAAACACCATATATTTT. The rearrangement joins TRBV28 to TRBJ1-3; the match to TRBD1 covers 7 bases. V was clipped by 6 bases and J by 2 bases; unmatched bases: 4. The CDR3 is 14 residues long. The germline gives CDR1 MDHEN, CDR2 SYDVKM.

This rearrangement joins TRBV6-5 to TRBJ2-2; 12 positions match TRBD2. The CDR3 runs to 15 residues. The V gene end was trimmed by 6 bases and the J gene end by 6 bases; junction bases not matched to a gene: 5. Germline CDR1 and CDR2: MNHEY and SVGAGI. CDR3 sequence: CASRLGTSGSGELFF. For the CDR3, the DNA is TGTGCCAGCAGATTAGGGACTAGCGGGTCCGGGGAGCTGTTTTTT.

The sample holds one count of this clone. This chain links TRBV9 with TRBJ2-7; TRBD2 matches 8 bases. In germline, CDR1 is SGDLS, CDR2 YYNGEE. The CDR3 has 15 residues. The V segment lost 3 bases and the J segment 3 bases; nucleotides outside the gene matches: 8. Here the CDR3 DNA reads TGTGCCAGCAGCGAGGGGGGACTAGGTCTCTACGAGCAGTACTTC. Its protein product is CASSEGGLGLYEQYF.

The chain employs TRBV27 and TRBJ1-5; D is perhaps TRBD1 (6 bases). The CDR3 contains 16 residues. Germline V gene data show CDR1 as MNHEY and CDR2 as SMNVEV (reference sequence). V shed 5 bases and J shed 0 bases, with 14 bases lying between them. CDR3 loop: CASSPGQTYSNQPQHF. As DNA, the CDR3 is TGTGCCAGCAGTCCCGGACAGACGTATAGCAATCAGCCCCAGCATTTT.

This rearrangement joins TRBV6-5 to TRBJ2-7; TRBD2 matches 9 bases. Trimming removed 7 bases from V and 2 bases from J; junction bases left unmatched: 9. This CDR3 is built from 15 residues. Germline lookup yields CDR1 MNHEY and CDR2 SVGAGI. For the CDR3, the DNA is TGTGCCAGCACCGAGCGGGGGGCTCTACCCTACGAGCAGTACTTC. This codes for CASTERGALPYEQYF.

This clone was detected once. CDR3 sequence: CASSFAEIYEQYF. As DNA, the CDR3 is TGTGCCAGCAGTTTTGCGGAGATCTACGAGCAGTACTTC. The chain employs TRBV12-3 or TRBV12-4 and TRBJ2-7; D uncertain. The length of the CDR3 is 13 residues. With 3 bases removed from V and 3 bases from J, the gap between germline ends came to 9 bases.

DNA of the CDR3: TGCGCCAGCAGCCACGGCAGGCCTACTAGCACCGGGGAGCTGTTTTTT. Translation gives CASSHGRPTSTGELFF. The rearrangement links TRBV4-3 to TRBJ2-2; a possible D gene is TRBD2 (5 bases). Germline V gene sequence: CDR1 LGHNA, CDR2 YSLEER. The CDR3 has 16 residues. V was trimmed by 3 bases and J by 4 bases, leaving 15 bases between them.

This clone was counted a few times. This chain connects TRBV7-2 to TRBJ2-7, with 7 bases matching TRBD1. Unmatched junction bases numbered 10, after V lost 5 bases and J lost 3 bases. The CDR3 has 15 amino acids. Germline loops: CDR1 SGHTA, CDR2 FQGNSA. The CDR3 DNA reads TGTGCCAGCAGCCGGACCGGGACAGACCTCTACGAGCAGTACTTC. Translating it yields CASSRTGTDLYEQYF.

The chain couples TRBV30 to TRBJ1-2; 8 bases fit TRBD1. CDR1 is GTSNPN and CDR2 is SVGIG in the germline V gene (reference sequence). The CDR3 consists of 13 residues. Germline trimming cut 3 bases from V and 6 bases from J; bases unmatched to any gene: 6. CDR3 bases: TGTGCCTGGAGGATACAGGGGGGGGATGGCTACACCTTC. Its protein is CAWRIQGGDGYTF.

CDR3 sequence (DNA): TGTGCCAGCAGCTTAGGGACAGGACTCAATGAGCAGTTCTTC. Its translation is CASSLGTGLNEQFF. This rearrangement joins TRBV7-9 to TRBJ2-1, with 7 positions matching TRBD1. The CDR3 runs to 14 residues. J gave up 6 bases and V 1 base, and 3 bases lay outside the gene matches. Germline CDR1 and CDR2: SEHNR and FQNEAQ (reference sequence).

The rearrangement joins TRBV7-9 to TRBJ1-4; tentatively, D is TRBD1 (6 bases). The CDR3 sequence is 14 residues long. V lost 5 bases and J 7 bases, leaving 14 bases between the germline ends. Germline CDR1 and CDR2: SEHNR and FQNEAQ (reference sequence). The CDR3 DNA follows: TGTGCCAGCAGCCGGAGGGGGGGCGGTGAAAAACTGTTTTTT. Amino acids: CASSRRGGGEKLFF.

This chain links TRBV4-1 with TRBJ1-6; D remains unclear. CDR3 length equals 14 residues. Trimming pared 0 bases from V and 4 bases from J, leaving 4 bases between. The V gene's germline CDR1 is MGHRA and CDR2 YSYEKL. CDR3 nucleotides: TGCGCCAGCAGCCAAGACGGGTATAATTCACCCCTCCACTTT. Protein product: CASSQDGYNSPLHF.

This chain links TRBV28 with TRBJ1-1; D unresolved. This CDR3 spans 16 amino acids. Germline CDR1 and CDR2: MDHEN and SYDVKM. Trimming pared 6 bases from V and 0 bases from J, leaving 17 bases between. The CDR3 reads CASRDLDGPMNTEAFF. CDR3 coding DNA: TGTGCCAGCAGAGACCTCGACGGTCCGATGAACACTGAAGCTTTCTTT.

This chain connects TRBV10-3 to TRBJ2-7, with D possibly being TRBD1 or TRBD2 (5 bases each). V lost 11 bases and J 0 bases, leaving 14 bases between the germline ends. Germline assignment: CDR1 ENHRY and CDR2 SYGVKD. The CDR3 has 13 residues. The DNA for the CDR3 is TGTGCCGGAAAGGGACCCACCTCCTACGAGCAGTACTTC. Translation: CAGKGPTSYEQYF.

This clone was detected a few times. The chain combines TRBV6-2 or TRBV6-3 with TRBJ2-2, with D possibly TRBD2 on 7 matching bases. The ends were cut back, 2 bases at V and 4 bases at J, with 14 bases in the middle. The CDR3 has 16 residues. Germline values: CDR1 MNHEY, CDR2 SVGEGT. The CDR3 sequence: CASSYRGDKSTGELFF. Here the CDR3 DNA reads TGTGCCAGCAGTTACCGGGGGGACAAGAGCACCGGGGAGCTGTTTTTT.

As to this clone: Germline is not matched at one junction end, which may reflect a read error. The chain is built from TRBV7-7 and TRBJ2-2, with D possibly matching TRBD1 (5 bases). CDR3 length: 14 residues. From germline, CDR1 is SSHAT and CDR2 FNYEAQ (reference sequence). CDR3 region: CASSSDTNTGELFF. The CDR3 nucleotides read TGTGCTAGCAGCTCGGACACGAACACCGGGGAGCTGTTTTTT.

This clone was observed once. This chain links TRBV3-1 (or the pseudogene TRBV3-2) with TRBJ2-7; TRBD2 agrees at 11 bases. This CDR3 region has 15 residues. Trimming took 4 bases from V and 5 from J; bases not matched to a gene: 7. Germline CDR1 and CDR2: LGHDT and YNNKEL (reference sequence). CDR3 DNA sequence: TGTGCCAGCAGCCCCTTAGCGGGAGGGCCTCACGAGCAGTACTTC. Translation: CASSPLAGGPHEQYF.

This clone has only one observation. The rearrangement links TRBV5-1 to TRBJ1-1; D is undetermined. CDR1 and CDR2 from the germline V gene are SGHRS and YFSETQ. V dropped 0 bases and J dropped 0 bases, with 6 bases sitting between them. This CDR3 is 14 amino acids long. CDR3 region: CASSLGTLNTEAFF. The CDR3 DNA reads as TGCGCCAGCAGCTTGGGGACTTTGAACACTGAAGCTTTCTTT.